Below, 9 T cell receptor beta chains from the same sample are listed, as sequenced in a study of a mutant IDH1 vaccine in newly diagnosed glioma. Time point in this sample: week 47, end of study. Each dose delivered 300 ug of mutant IDH1 20-mer peptide subcutaneously with imiquimod. Libraries were prepared by immunoSEQ multiplex PCR; TCRdb keeps only in-frame clonotypes and omits some of them. The sample includes roughly 34,000 clones, approximately 83% seen only once; the top ten take approximately 28%. These receptors are not linked to any known antigen. This material consisted of PBMCs, taken from a glioma patient whose treatment included an IDH1 peptide vaccine. Receptors were obtained from a young man with glioma.

The gene calls are TRBV6-1 and TRBJ1-1, with D unclear. This CDR3 contains 14 residues. Trimming took off 8 bases at V and 4 bases at J, with 17 bases between the two ends. CDR1 and CDR2 (germline): MNHNS, SASEGT. Here the CDR3 DNA reads TGTGCCAGCTCCAGGCGGGGTCCGGGCACTGAAGCTTTCTTT. Translated, it gives CASSRRGPGTEAFF.

The chain employs TRBV7-9 and TRBJ2-3, with 10 bases matching TRBD1. The length of the CDR3 is 18 residues. The J segment lost 4 bases and the V segment lost 7 bases, leaving 17 bases of the junction unmatched. Germline CDR1 reads SEHNR; CDR2 reads FQNEAQ (reference sequence). The CDR3 loop reads CASKLGDRGQELADTQYF. The CDR3, as DNA: TGTGCCAGCAAGCTAGGGGACAGGGGCCAGGAATTAGCAGATACGCAGTATTTT.

On this clone itself: The junction and the germline gene differ at one end; a read error may be behind it. The V and J genes are TRBV30 and TRBJ2-5; unclear D gene. The CDR3 has 12 residues. Germline V CDR1 and CDR2: GTSNPN, SVGIG (reference sequence). CDR3 coding DNA: TGTGCCTGGAGGAGGATCCAAGAGGCCCAGTACTTC. Protein sequence: CAWRRIQEAQYF. Looking up the rest from reference TRBV30 and TRBJ2-5 gives the full variable domain: SQTIHQWPATLVQPVGSPLSLECTVEGTSNPNLYWYRQAAGRGLQLLFYSVGIGQISSEVPQNLSASRPQDRQFILSSKKLLLSDSGFYLCAWRRIQEAQYFGPGTRLLVL.

The rearrangement links TRBV5-1 to TRBJ2-2; D assignment may be TRBD1 or TRBD2 (5 bases each). Germline assignment: CDR1 SGHRS and CDR2 YFSETQ. V dropped 3 bases and J dropped 6 bases, with 12 bases sitting between them. There are 14 residues in the CDR3. The CDR3 reads CASSSRRGAGELFF. CDR3 coding DNA: TGCGCCAGCAGCTCCAGACGAGGGGCCGGGGAGCTGTTTTTT.

There are a few counts of this clone. The V call is TRBV5-1, the J call TRBJ2-7; D gene ambiguous. With 4 bases removed from V and 7 bases from J, the gap between germline ends came to 15 bases. The CDR3 length is 13 residues. CDR1 SGHRS and CDR2 YFSETQ come from the germline V gene. CDR3 sequence: CASSRADSIEQYF. The CDR3 DNA reads TGCGCCAGCAGCAGGGCGGATTCCATAGAGCAGTACTTC.

The rearrangement links TRBV6-5 to TRBJ1-1, with 7 bases identical to TRBD1. V was pared by 7 bases and J by 5 bases, with 10 bases of the junction left unmatched. Germline CDR1 MNHEY, CDR2 SVGAGI. This CDR3 has 14 residues. The CDR3 nucleotides read TGTGCCAGCACCCAGGGGGAGAGGGGGACTGAAGCTTTCTTT. It specifies CASTQGERGTEAFF.

This chain joins TRBV11-1 and TRBJ2-7; D is unresolved. CDR1 is SGHAT, CDR2 FQDESV, per germline (reference sequence). The CDR3 is made up of 14 amino acids. Deletions cut 1 base from V and 0 bases from J, with 7 bases between. In DNA, the CDR3 is TGTGCCAGCAGCTTAGGCATCAGCTCCTACGAGCAGTACTTC. Protein sequence: CASSLGISSYEQYF.

This clone occurred once. V is TRBV6-6 and J is TRBJ1-2; 7 positions match TRBD1. This CDR3 has 14 amino acids. V was clipped by 2 bases and J by 8 bases; unmatched bases: 8. Germline V gene lookup returns CDR1 MNHNY and CDR2 SVGAGI (reference sequence). The CDR3 nucleotides read TGTGCCAGCAGTTACGCAAGACAGGGAGGAGGCTACACCTTC. Protein: CASSYARQGGGYTF.

In this sample, this clone turned up once. The chain combines TRBV5-6 with TRBJ2-3; possible D gene TRBD2, 5 bases. CDR1 is SGHDT, CDR2 YYEEEE, per germline. V was pared by 0 bases and J by 2 bases, with 13 bases between. This CDR3 region has 16 residues. In DNA form, the CDR3 reads TGTGCCAGCAGCTTGGTGGTAGCGCGAAACACAGATACGCAGTATTTT. This sequence encodes CASSLVVARNTDTQYF.